A single sample gave rise to the 30 T cell receptor beta chains below, sequenced in a study of T-cell memory formation after mild COVID-19. TCRdb called the 5' RACE reads again in MiXCR, with one record for every CDR3 protein. The sample holds roughly 300,000 distinct CDR3 sequences, roughly 15% seen once. Sequenced sample: PBMCs or a T cell subset sorted from them (not recorded which). The receptors originated from a man aged 18 to 30 who had mild COVID-19 (a few samples of this study predate the infection). Cell type and time point are not known.

Here the CDR3 reads CASSLRSRPYEQYF. The CDR3 DNA reads TGCGCCAGCAGCTTAAGGTCGAGGCCCTACGAGCAGTACTTC. V gene TRBV5-1 combines with J gene TRBJ2-7, with D uncertain. V lost 2 bases, J lost 2 bases, and 11 bases lay in between. Looked up from germline, CDR1 is SGHRS and CDR2 is YFSETQ. The CDR3 is made up of 14 amino acids.

V gene TRBV15 combines with J gene TRBJ2-7, with D possibly TRBD2 on 5 matching bases. The CDR3 extends over 15 amino acids. V gave up 0 bases and J gave up 0 bases, with 9 bases separating them. From germline, CDR1 is LNHNV and CDR2 YYDKDF (reference sequence). The chain's CDR3 is CATSRETGDSYEQYF. CDR3 nucleotide sequence: TGTGCCACCAGCAGAGAAACCGGGGACTCCTACGAGCAGTACTTC. Full variable domain (missing parts from reference TRBV15 and TRBJ2-7): DAMVIQNPRYQVTQFGKPVTLSCSQTLNHNVMYWYQQKSSQAPKLLFHYYDKDFNNEADTPDNFQSRRPNTSFCFLDIRSPGLGDTAMYLCATSRETGDSYEQYFGPGTRLTVT.

This clonotype has a count of ten or more. This chain joins TRBV4-1 and TRBJ2-2; no definite D call. The germline gives CDR1 MGHRA, CDR2 YSYEKL. CDR3 length: 14 amino acids. V lost 4 bases, J lost 7 bases, and 13 bases lay in between. The DNA of the CDR3 is TGCGCCAGCAGCCCACAGAGATTCGGCGGGGAGCTGTTTTTT. Protein: CASSPQRFGGELFF.

The chain joins TRBV5-1 to TRBJ1-4; D call uncertain. This CDR3 is built from 14 residues. V was clipped by 5 bases and J by 8 bases, with 16 bases between them. Germline CDR1 SGHRS, CDR2 YFSETQ. The CDR3: CASRKDARQEKLFF. CDR3 bases: TGCGCCAGCAGAAAAGACGCGCGGCAGGAAAAACTGTTTTTT.

This clonotype was picked up a small number of times. The rearrangement links TRBV11-2 to TRBJ1-2; D is unresolved. The CDR3 runs 13 residues. Germline V gene lookup returns CDR1 SGHAT and CDR2 FQNNGV. V gave up 5 bases and J gave up 0 bases, with 7 bases separating them. The CDR3 coding sequence is TGTGCCAGCAGCGGGGAGGCTAACTATGGCTACACCTTC. Protein product: CASSGEANYGYTF.

The chain uses TRBV14 and TRBJ2-1; the D gene could be TRBD1 or TRBD2 (5 bases each). CDR3 length: 14 amino acids. Germline V gives CDR1 SGHDN, CDR2 FVKESK. The V end lost 8 bases, the J end lost 0 bases, and 11 bases lay between the germline ends. The CDR3: CASAWGSSYNEQFF. In nucleotides, the CDR3 is TGTGCCAGCGCATGGGGGAGCTCCTACAATGAGCAGTTCTTC. The full variable domain, in which reference TRBV14 and TRBJ2-1 provide the parts outside the CDR3, is EAGVTQFPSHSVIEKGQTVTLRCDPISGHDNLYWYRRVMGKEIKFLLHFVKESKQDESGMPNNRFLAERTGGTYSTLKVQPAELEDSGVYFCASAWGSSYNEQFFGPGTRLTVL.

The rearrangement uses TRBV27 and TRBJ2-7; 8 bases align to TRBD1. Germline loops: CDR1 MNHEY, CDR2 SMNVEV (reference sequence). Trimming at V came to 0 bases and at J to 4 bases, leaving 2 bases not matched to a gene. The CDR3 spans 14 residues. CDR3 nucleotide sequence: TGTGCCAGCAGTTTATCGAGGACAGGGTACGAGCAGTACTTC. The encoded protein is CASSLSRTGYEQYF.

This clonotype has a handful of counts. The chain has TRBV14 and TRBJ2-1, with TRBD2 identical over 12 bases. The ends lost 3 bases at V and 8 bases at J; junction bases unmatched: 11. Germline V CDR1 and CDR2: SGHDN, FVKESK. The CDR3 sequence is 17 residues long. For the CDR3, the DNA is TGTGCCAGCAGCCACCGACTAGCGGGGGCCCTTCTCTATGAGCAGTTCTTC. This sequence encodes CASSHRLAGALLYEQFF.

This clonotype was picked up a small number of times. The chain employs TRBV7-2 and TRBJ1-2; 9 positions agree with TRBD1. Unmatched junction bases numbered 8, after V lost 4 bases and J lost 2 bases. Germline CDR1 is SGHTA and CDR2 is FQGNSA. The CDR3 extends over 16 amino acids. The CDR3: CASSSRAGTGNYGYTF. The CDR3 nucleotides read TGTGCCAGCAGCTCTCGAGCCGGGACAGGGAACTATGGCTACACCTTC.

This clonotype was seen a handful of times. This rearrangement joins TRBV7-9 to TRBJ2-2; 8 bases line up with TRBD2. V dropped 3 bases and J dropped 6; count of bases not matched to a gene: 9. Germline CDR1 and CDR2: SEHNR and FQNEAQ (reference sequence). CDR3 length equals 16 residues. CDR3 region: CASSLVTSGWAGELFF. CDR3 sequence (DNA): TGTGCCAGCAGCTTGGTCACTAGCGGTTGGGCCGGGGAGCTGTTTTTT.

This clonotype was detected a few times. The chain links TRBV12-3 or TRBV12-4 to TRBJ1-2; tentatively, D is TRBD1 (5 bases). This CDR3 comprises 14 residues. The V gene lost 3 bases and the J gene lost 4 bases, with 12 bases spanning the gap. CDR3 in DNA: TGTGCCAGCAGTTTTCTGGGACTGGCCTATGGCTACACCTTC. It yields the protein CASSFLGLAYGYTF.

The chain has TRBV20-1 and TRBJ2-5, with D unresolved. The CDR3 is 9 residues long. Germline-derived CDR1 and CDR2 are DFQATT and SNEGSKA (reference sequence). Trimming cost V 6 bases and J 3 bases, with 2 bases left between them. DNA of the CDR3: TGCAGTGCAAAAGAGACCCAGTACTTC. This sequence encodes CSAKETQYF.

This chain links TRBV28 with TRBJ2-7; 7 bases map to TRBD2. The CDR3 contains 11 residues. CDR1 and CDR2 from the germline V gene are MDHEN and SYDVKM. CDR3 nucleotide sequence: TGTGCAGCGGGGAGCTCCTACGAGCAGTACGTC. It is translated as CAAGSSYEQYV.

V is TRBV10-3 and J is TRBJ2-7; D unresolved. The CDR3 covers 12 residues. V was cut by 10 bases and J by 6 bases, with 16 bases left in between. Germline values: CDR1 ENHRY, CDR2 SYGVKD. DNA of the CDR3: TGTGCCACCACGACGGGCCTGAGCGAGCAGTACTTC. As protein: CATTTGLSEQYF.

This rearrangement joins TRBV24-1 to TRBJ2-5, with 11 bases lining up with TRBD2. The V segment lost 1 base and the J segment 5 bases; nucleotides outside the gene matches: 8. Germline CDR1 KGHDR, CDR2 SFDVKD. The CDR3 length is 17 residues. The CDR3 reads CATSDFGTSGGGETQYF. DNA for the CDR3: TGTGCCACCAGTGATTTTGGCACTAGCGGGGGTGGGGAGACCCAGTACTTC.

There are a few counts of this clonotype. The chain links TRBV5-1 to TRBJ2-3; a weak D match, TRBD2 (6 bases). CDR1 and CDR2 (germline): SGHRS, YFSETQ. Trimming removed 4 bases at V and 0 bases at J, with 9 bases between. CDR3 size: 14 residues. CDR3 nucleotide sequence: TGCGCCAGCAGCATAGGGACTAGCACAGATACGCAGTATTTT. Its protein is CASSIGTSTDTQYF.

This clonotype was seen only a few times. The chain joins TRBV5-1 to TRBJ2-7, with a tentative D call TRBD1 (6 bases). Trimming removed 3 bases from V and 3 bases from J, with 10 bases in between. Germline V lookup: CDR1 SGHRS, CDR2 YFSETQ. This CDR3 has 13 residues. The CDR3 here is CASSSPTGYEQYF. The CDR3 region has the DNA TGCGCCAGCAGCTCGCCGACAGGCTACGAGCAGTACTTC.

V and J are TRBV20-1 and TRBJ1-5; D is unclear. Trimming cost V 0 bases and J 5 bases, with 17 bases left between them. The CDR3 sequence is 16 residues long. Looked up from germline, CDR1 is DFQATT and CDR2 is SNEGSKA (reference sequence). CDR3 in DNA: TGCAGTGCTAGAGATCCCGGTGAACGCGCCGATCAGCCCCAGCATTTT. Translation gives CSARDPGERADQPQHF.

V and J are TRBV20-1 and TRBJ1-2; tentatively, D is TRBD1 (5 bases). This CDR3 is 11 amino acids long. From germline, CDR1 is DFQATT and CDR2 SNEGSKA (reference sequence). Trimming pared 4 bases from V and 5 bases from J, leaving 8 bases between. The CDR3 spells CSAKTEYGYTF. Here the CDR3 DNA reads TGCAGTGCTAAGACAGAGTATGGCTACACCTTC.

In this sample, this clonotype turned up a few times. The chain employs TRBV4-3 and TRBJ1-2; D possibly corresponds to TRBD1 (5 bases). The CDR3 totals 13 residues. Germline CDR1 and CDR2: LGHNA and YSLEER. The germline V and J ends were trimmed by 0 bases and 8 bases, with 10 bases remaining between them. The CDR3 loop is CASSQDRELGYTF. CDR3 sequence (DNA): TGCGCCAGCAGCCAAGACAGGGAACTCGGCTACACCTTC.

The genes are TRBV5-1 and TRBJ2-3, with 11 nucleotides matching TRBD2. V gave up 4 bases and J gave up 5 bases; unmatched junction bases: 6. Germline CDR1 reads SGHRS; CDR2 reads YFSETQ. This CDR3 is built from 15 residues. DNA of the CDR3: TGCGCCAGCAGCCCGACTAGCGGGGTCATAGATACGCAGTATTTT. Translating gives CASSPTSGVIDTQYF.

This clonotype has just a few counts. The chain is built from TRBV15 and TRBJ1-2, with a possible D match to TRBD1 (5 bases). Germline V gives CDR1 LNHNV, CDR2 YYDKDF (reference sequence). CDR3 length: 17 residues. Trimming removed 1 base at V and 0 bases at J, with 15 bases between. The CDR3 DNA reads TGTGCCACCAGCAGAGCCCAGATCATGGGGGCTAACTATGGCTACACCTTC. As protein: CATSRAQIMGANYGYTF.

The chain recombines TRBV12-3 or TRBV12-4 with TRBJ2-7; 11 bases are a match to TRBD2. The J segment lost 5 bases and the V segment lost 0 bases, leaving 3 bases of the junction unmatched. CDR3 length: 15 amino acids. The CDR3 spells CASSLALAGVNEQYV. The CDR3 nucleotides are TGTGCCAGCAGTTTAGCACTAGCGGGGGTTAACGAGCAGTACGTC.

CDR3 DNA sequence: TGTGCCAGCAGCTTATGGGGACAGGGGAACCCAGATACGCAGTATTTT. Translated: CASSLWGQGNPDTQYF. The chain links TRBV11-2 to TRBJ2-3; 10 nucleotides match TRBD1. CDR3 length: 16 residues. The V segment lost 2 bases and the J segment 4 bases; nucleotides outside the gene matches: 6. CDR1 SGHAT and CDR2 FQNNGV come from the germline V gene.

This clonotype has just a few counts. The rearrangement joins TRBV29-1 to TRBJ2-2; a possible D gene is TRBD2 (6 bases). The CDR3 length is 14 residues. From germline, CDR1 is SQVTM and CDR2 ANQGSEA. V lost 1 base and J 7 bases, leaving 13 bases between the germline ends. The CDR3 DNA sequence: TGCAGCGTTGAAGGGGTCGGGGGATACGGGGAGCTGTTTTTT. The encoded protein is CSVEGVGGYGELFF.

In its sample, this clonotype was seen a few times. The rearrangement links TRBV19 to TRBJ2-2; D is possibly TRBD2 (5 bases). Germline V gene lookup returns CDR1 LNHDA and CDR2 SQIVND (reference sequence). This CDR3 region has 14 residues. The germline V and J ends were trimmed by 0 bases and 5 bases, with 7 bases remaining between them. The CDR3 DNA follows: TGTGCCAGTAGTATAGATCCGGGGACCGGGGAGCTGTTTTTT. As protein: CASSIDPGTGELFF.

This clonotype was detected a few times. This chain uses TRBV9 with TRBJ2-3; 13 positions match TRBD2. The germline gives CDR1 SGDLS, CDR2 YYNGEE. This CDR3 spans 16 amino acids. The trim removed 2 bases at V and 5 bases at J, leaving 5 bases unmatched. The CDR3 coding sequence is TGTGCCAGCAGCGTGACGACTAGCGGGGGGCGAGATACGCAGTATTTT. This sequence encodes CASSVTTSGGRDTQYF. Drawing the rest from reference TRBV9 and TRBJ2-3, the complete variable domain is DSGVTQTPKHLITATGQRVTLRCSPRSGDLSVYWYQQSLDQGLQFLIQYYNGEERAKGNILERFSAQQFPDLHSELNLSSLELGDSALYFCASSVTTSGGRDTQYFGPGTRLTVL.

The rearrangement joins TRBV3-1 to TRBJ1-2; D is unclear. CDR1 LGHDT and CDR2 YNNKEL come from the germline V gene (reference sequence). The V end lost 3 bases, the J end lost 8 bases, and 16 bases lay between the germline ends. This CDR3 contains 14 residues. In DNA, the CDR3 is TGTGCCAGCAGCCATTCCGGGAAGGCCGGCGGCTACACCTTC. Protein product: CASSHSGKAGGYTF.

The V call is TRBV6-5, the J call TRBJ1-1, with no clear D. Trimming cost V 6 bases and J 5 bases, with 19 bases left between them. This CDR3 region has 15 residues. Per the germline V gene, CDR1 is MNHEY and CDR2 is SVGAGI. The CDR3 here is CASRRSFDPRTEAFF. The CDR3, as DNA: TGTGCCAGCAGGAGGTCTTTTGACCCGAGGACTGAAGCTTTCTTT.

This chain joins TRBV7-9 and TRBJ1-1; D remains unclear. The CDR3 covers 12 residues. The V gene's germline CDR1 is SEHNR and CDR2 FQNEAQ (reference sequence). The germline V and J ends were trimmed by 11 bases and 7 bases, with 17 bases remaining between them. CDR3 amino acids: CAGRTAEIEAFF. The CDR3 bases are TGTGCCGGTAGAACGGCGGAGATTGAAGCTTTCTTT.